Listed below are T cell receptor beta chains from one sample, sequenced in a study of T cell responses to AZD1222 COVID-19 vaccine. The repertoire was sequenced with immunoSEQ multiplex PCR; TCRdb's copy has only in-frame clones and lacks some. The sample shows 66,000 or so clones, about four fifths of them seen only once. Sequenced material: peripheral blood, taken on day 0 of MenACWY control vaccination. Receptors originate from an adult in good health. Each CDR3 is given with its conserved first and last residue. The D gene is left open where the match is weak. Not all rows give a size; the values are once, few, many and, for expanded clones, a class.

TRBV3-1/TRBV3-2	-	once	TRBJ2-7	CASSQLRSSYEQYF	TGTGCCAGCAGCCAGTTGCGGAGCTCCTACGAGCAGTACTTC
TRBV6-6	-	-	TRBJ1-2	CASSYSGGSGYTF	TGTGCCAGCAGTTACTCGGGAGGGAGTGGCTACACCTTC
TRBV28	TRBD2	-	TRBJ2-3	CASSRTSGRAGGTDTQYF	TGTGCCAGCAGTCGTACTAGCGGGAGGGCCGGAGGCACAGATACGCAGTATTTT
TRBV7-9	-	-	TRBJ2-7	CASSLRGYEQYF	TGTGCCAGCAGCTTACGGGGCTACGAGCAGTACTTC
TRBV6-4	-	few	TRBJ1-3	CASSDSIVRRSGKRDTIYF	TGTGCCAGCAGTGACTCGATCGTGAGGCGATCGGGAAAAAGGGACACCATATATTTT
TRBV10-1	TRBD1	-	TRBJ1-6	CASRDRGANCSYNSPLHF	TGCGCCAGCAGAGACAGGGGAGCGAATTGCTCCTATAATTCACCCCTCCACTTT
TRBV18	TRBD1	-	TRBJ1-5	CASSLRTGDQPQHF	TGTGCCAGCTCACTCAGGACAGGTGATCAGCCCCAGCATTTT
TRBV6-5	-	-	TRBJ1-5	CASSYWPDQPQHF	TGTGCCAGCAGTTACTGGCCGGATCAGCCCCAGCATTTT
TRBV6-6	-	-	TRBJ2-3	CASSYSGWGSTDTQYF	TGTGCCAGCAGTTACTCCGGTTGGGGTAGCACAGATACGCAGTATTTT
TRBV4-1	-	-	TRBJ1-1	CASSQAGTGNTEAFF	TGCGCCAGCAGCCAAGCAGGGACGGGGAACACTGAAGCTTTCTTT
TRBV6-2/TRBV6-3	-	few	TRBJ1-5	CASSLWRDTGAQHF	TGTGCCAGCAGTCTTTGGAGGGATACGGGAGCCCAGCATTTT
TRBV6-2/TRBV6-3	-	few	TRBJ1-2	CASSSGSSGYTF	TGTGCCAGCAGTTCTGGCTCGTCGGGCTACACCTTC
TRBV15	-	-	TRBJ1-4	CATSRDGGRATNEKLFF	TGTGCCACCAGCAGAGATGGTGGCCGGGCAACTAATGAAAAACTGTTTTTT
TRBV7-9	-	-	TRBJ1-1	CASSPGGAGGNTEAFF	TGTGCCAGCAGCCCGGGAGGGGCAGGTGGCAACACTGAAGCTTTCTTT
TRBV3-1/TRBV3-2	-	once	TRBJ1-1	CASSHGRGSNTEAFF	TGTGCCAGCAGCCATGGTCGGGGTTCCAACACTGAAGCTTTCTTT
TRBV6-5	-	-	TRBJ1-2	CASSKQGGSDGYTF	TGTGCCAGCAGTAAGCAGGGCGGCTCTGATGGCTACACCTTC
TRBV7-2	-	-	TRBJ1-2	CASSLGKGGYTF	TGTGCCAGCAGCTTGGGGAAGGGTGGCTACACCTTC
TRBV6-5	TRBD1	-	TRBJ1-2	CASRSDRVYGYTF	TGTGCCAGCAGGTCGGACAGGGTCTATGGCTACACCTTC
TRBV30	-	few	TRBJ1-1	CAAPKGGSVGAFF	TGTGCCGCCCCAAAGGGGGGTTCCGTTGGAGCTTTCTTT
TRBV14	-	-	TRBJ1-1	CASSRHIVRGGNTEAFF	TGTGCCAGCAGCAGACATATCGTTAGGGGGGGGAACACTGAAGCTTTCTTT
TRBV5-5	-	-	TRBJ1-4	CASSLMVGNEKLFF	TGTGCCAGCAGCTTGATGGTTGGGAATGAAAAACTGTTTTTT
TRBV28	-	-	TRBJ2-7	CASSFPYNGYEQYF	TGTGCCAGCAGCTTCCCTTATAATGGCTACGAGCAGTACTTC
TRBV4-1	-	many	TRBJ2-1	CASSRAPIEEQFF	TGCGCCAGCAGCCGAGCTCCCATCGAGGAGCAGTTCTTC
TRBV19	-	-	TRBJ1-5	CASSIEPGVSNQPQHF	TGTGCCAGTAGTATAGAGCCAGGGGTAAGCAATCAGCCCCAGCATTTT
TRBV19	-	-	TRBJ1-2	CASSMHRGYYGYTF	TGTGCCAGTAGTATGCACCGAGGATACTATGGCTACACCTTC
TRBV24-1	-	-	TRBJ2-2	CAPELLRHTGELFF	TGTGCCCCCGAACTGTTGCGGCACACCGGGGAGCTGTTTTTT
TRBV3-1/TRBV3-2	TRBD1	-	TRBJ2-7	CASSRGTGGTYEQYF	TGTGCCAGCAGCCGAGGCACAGGGGGGACCTACGAGCAGTACTTC
TRBV5-1	TRBD1	-	TRBJ2-1	CASSLRQGISEQFF	TGCGCCAGCAGCTTACGACAGGGGATCAGTGAGCAGTTCTTC
TRBV7-9	TRBD2	-	TRBJ2-1	CASSLGLARLEQFF	TGTGCCAGCAGCTTAGGACTAGCGAGACTTGAGCAGTTCTTC
TRBV14	TRBD2	-	TRBJ2-1	CASSRTSGRVYNEQFF	TGTGCCAGCAGCCGAACTAGCGGGAGAGTCTACAATGAGCAGTTCTTC
TRBV4-1	-	-	TRBJ2-2	CASSQEIGTNTGELFF	TGCGCCAGCAGCCAAGAAATAGGGACGAACACCGGGGAGCTGTTTTTT
TRBV30	-	-	TRBJ2-7	CAWSVLAYEQYF	TGTGCCTGGAGTGTATTGGCGTACGAGCAGTACTTC
TRBV11-2	TRBD1	-	TRBJ2-1	CASSFVGGQGPREQFF	TGTGCCAGCAGCTTCGTGGGGGGACAGGGACCGAGAGAGCAGTTCTTC
TRBV5-1	TRBD2	-	TRBJ2-1	CASSSRLAGITYNEQFF	TGCGCCAGCAGCTCTCGTTTAGCGGGTATAACCTACAATGAGCAGTTCTTC
TRBV5-1	TRBD2	-	TRBJ2-7	CASSVLAGDEQYF	TGCGCCAGCAGCGTACTAGCGGGGGACGAGCAGTACTTC
TRBV18	-	-	TRBJ2-3	CASSWKEADTQYF	TGTGCCAGCTCATGGAAAGAAGCAGATACGCAGTATTTT
TRBV5-1	-	-	TRBJ2-5	CASSSDGGLGTQYF	TGCGCCAGCAGCTCCGACGGGGGATTAGGGACCCAGTACTTC
TRBV7-9	-	few	TRBJ2-5	CASSLKGSETQYF	TGTGCCAGCAGCTTAAAAGGGTCAGAGACCCAGTACTTC
TRBV5-6	-	-	TRBJ2-7	CASSFLEPRGYAEYF	TGTGCCAGCAGCTTTTTGGAGCCCAGAGGGTACGCGGAGTACTTC
TRBV19	-	once	TRBJ2-3	CASSMLLATDTQYF	TGTGCCAGTAGTATGCTACTAGCCACAGATACGCAGTATTTT
TRBV7-9	TRBD1	-	TRBJ1-2	CASSLDRGRGTF	TGTGCCAGCAGCTTAGACAGGGGACGGGGCACCTTC
TRBV10-3	-	-	TRBJ2-3	CAISDGLAGTDTQYF	TGTGCCATCAGTGATGGTCTAGCTGGAACAGATACGCAGTATTTT
TRBV5-5	-	-	TRBJ2-6	CASSAAVGASGANVLTF	TGTGCCAGCAGCGCGGCCGTCGGGGCCTCTGGGGCCAACGTCCTGACTTTC
TRBV28	-	-	TRBJ2-1	CASSFEESNEQFF	TGTGCCAGCAGTTTTGAGGAGTCCAATGAGCAGTTCTTC
TRBV19	-	-	TRBJ2-7	CASSDSSRSYEQYF	TGTGCCAGCAGCGACTCCTCACGCTCCTACGAGCAGTACTTC
TRBV6-5	-	-	TRBJ1-6	CASTDDATWSPLHF	TGTGCCAGCACCGATGACGCTACCTGGTCACCCCTCCACTTT
TRBV6-1	-	-	TRBJ1-2	CASSEGWRGYTF	TGTGCCAGCAGTGAAGGTTGGAGGGGCTACACCTTC
TRBV7-2	-	-	TRBJ2-7	CASSFEAAYEQYF	TGTGCCAGCAGCTTCGAGGCGGCCTACGAGCAGTACTTC
TRBV5-6	TRBD1	-	TRBJ1-2	CASRKPGTVNGYTF	TGTGCCAGCAGAAAACCCGGGACAGTGAACGGCTACACCTTC
TRBV7-8	-	-	TRBJ2-3	CASSLGGRGTDTQYF	TGTGCCAGCAGCTTAGGGGGCAGGGGCACAGATACGCAGTATTTT
TRBV20-1	-	-	TRBJ2-7	CSASEPGGKNEQYF	TGCAGTGCTAGTGAACCGGGCGGGAAGAACGAGCAGTACTTC
TRBV12-3/TRBV12-4	-	-	TRBJ1-1	CASSFGGSEAFF	TGTGCCAGCAGTTTCGGGGGGTCTGAAGCTTTCTTT
TRBV7-2	TRBD1	-	TRBJ1-2	CASSLAQDRGRGGYTF	TGTGCCAGCAGCTTAGCGCAGGACAGGGGGCGCGGTGGCTACACCTTC
TRBV5-1	-	-	TRBJ1-2	CASSLDYSWGYTF	TGCGCCAGCAGCTTGGACTACTCATGGGGCTACACCTTC
TRBV10-3	-	few	TRBJ2-1	CAISEKDSSYNEQFF	TGTGCCATCAGTGAGAAGGATAGCTCCTACAATGAGCAGTTCTTC
TRBV7-9	-	-	TRBJ2-1	CASSLVGSPSSYNEQFF	TGTGCCAGCAGCTTAGTAGGCAGCCCGAGCTCCTACAATGAGCAGTTCTTC
TRBV6-5	-	-	TRBJ2-7	CASTPTGTPYEQYF	TGTGCCAGCACTCCGACAGGAACCCCCTACGAGCAGTACTTC
TRBV7-2	-	-	TRBJ2-7	CASSPGTKSSEQYF	TGTGCCAGCAGCCCTGGGACCAAAAGCTCCGAGCAGTACTTC
TRBV15	-	-	TRBJ1-5	CATSGRPSGNNQPQHF	TGTGCCACCAGCGGCCGGCCTAGCGGTAACAATCAGCCCCAGCATTTT
TRBV11-2	TRBD2	few	TRBJ2-7	CASSLGLADNFYEQYF	TGTGCCAGCAGCTTAGGGCTAGCGGATAATTTCTACGAGCAGTACTTC